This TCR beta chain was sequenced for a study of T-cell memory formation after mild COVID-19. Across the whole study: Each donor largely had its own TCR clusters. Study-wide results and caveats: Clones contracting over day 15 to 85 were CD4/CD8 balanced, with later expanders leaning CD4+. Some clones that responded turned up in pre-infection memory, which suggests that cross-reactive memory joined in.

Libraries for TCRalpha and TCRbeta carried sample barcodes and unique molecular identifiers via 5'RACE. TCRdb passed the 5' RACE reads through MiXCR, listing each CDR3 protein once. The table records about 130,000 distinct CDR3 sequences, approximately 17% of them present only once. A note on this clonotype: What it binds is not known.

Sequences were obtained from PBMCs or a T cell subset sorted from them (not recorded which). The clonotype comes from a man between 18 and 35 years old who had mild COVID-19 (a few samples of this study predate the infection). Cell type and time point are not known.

CDR3 in DNA: TGTGCCATCAGTGGACGGACAGCGTCGTCCTACGAGCAGTACTTC. This sequence encodes CAISGRTASSYEQYF. This chain joins TRBV10-3 and TRBJ2-7; a possible D gene is TRBD1 (6 bases). This CDR3 comprises 15 residues. Germline CDR1 and CDR2: ENHRY and SYGVKD. V was shortened by 4 bases and J by 1 base, with 14 bases between the two germline ends.